The following is a TCR beta chain sequence with its context. Produced via immunoSEQ multiplex PCR; TCRdb's table is partial and in-frame only. The sample has tens of thousands of clones, around 84% seen once; the top ten hold more than 20%. This specimen comes from a study of blood T cell repertoires in COVID-19. Per germline, CDR1 KGHSH and CDR2 LQKENI. This CDR3 comprises 13 residues. V was cut by 0 bases and J by 10 bases, with 9 bases left in between. The sample was peripheral blood. The rearrangement joins TRBV18 to TRBJ1-4; D gene uncertain. The receptor comes from a man in his sixties with acute or convalescent COVID-19. The CDR3 bases are TGTGCCAGCTCACCACCGTTAGAAAGAAAACTGTTTTTT. Its protein is CASSPPLERKLFF.